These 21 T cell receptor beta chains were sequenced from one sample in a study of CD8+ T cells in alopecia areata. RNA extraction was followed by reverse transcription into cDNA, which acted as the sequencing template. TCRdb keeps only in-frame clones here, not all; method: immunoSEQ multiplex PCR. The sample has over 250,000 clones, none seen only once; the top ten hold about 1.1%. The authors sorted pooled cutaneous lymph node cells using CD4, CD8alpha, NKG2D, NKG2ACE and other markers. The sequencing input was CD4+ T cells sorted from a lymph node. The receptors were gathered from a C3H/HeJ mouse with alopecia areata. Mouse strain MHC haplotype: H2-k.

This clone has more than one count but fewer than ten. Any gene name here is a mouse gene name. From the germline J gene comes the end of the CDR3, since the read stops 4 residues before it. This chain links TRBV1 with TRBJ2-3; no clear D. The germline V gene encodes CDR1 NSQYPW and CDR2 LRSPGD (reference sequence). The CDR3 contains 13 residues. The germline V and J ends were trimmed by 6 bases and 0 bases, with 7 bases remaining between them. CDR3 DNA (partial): TGCACCTGCAGCTTGACAAGTGCAGAA. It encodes CTCSLTSAE. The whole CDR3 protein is CTCSLTSAETLYF.

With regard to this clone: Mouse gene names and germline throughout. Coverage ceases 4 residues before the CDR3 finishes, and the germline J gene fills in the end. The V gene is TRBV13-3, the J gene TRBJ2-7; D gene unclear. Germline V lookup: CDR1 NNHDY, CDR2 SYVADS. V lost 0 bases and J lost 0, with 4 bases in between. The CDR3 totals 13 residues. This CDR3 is CASSDGSSYEQYF. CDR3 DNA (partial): TGTGCCAGCAGTGATGGCAGCTCCTAT.

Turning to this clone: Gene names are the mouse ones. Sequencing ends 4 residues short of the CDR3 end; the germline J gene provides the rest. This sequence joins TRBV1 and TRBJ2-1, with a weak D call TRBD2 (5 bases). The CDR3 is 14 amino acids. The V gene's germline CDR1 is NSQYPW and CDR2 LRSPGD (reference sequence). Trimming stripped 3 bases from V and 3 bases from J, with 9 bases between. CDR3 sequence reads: CTCSADFSYAEQFF. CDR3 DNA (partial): TGCACCTGCAGTGCGGACTTTTCCTATGCT.

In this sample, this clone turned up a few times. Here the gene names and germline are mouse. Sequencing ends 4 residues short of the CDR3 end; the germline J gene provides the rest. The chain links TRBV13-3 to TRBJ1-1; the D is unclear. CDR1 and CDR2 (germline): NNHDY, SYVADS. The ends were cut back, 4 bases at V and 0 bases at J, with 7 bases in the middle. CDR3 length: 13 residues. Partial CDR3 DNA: TGTGCCAGCAGTCAGGAAGCAAACACA. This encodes CASSQEANT. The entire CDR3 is CASSQEANTEVFF.

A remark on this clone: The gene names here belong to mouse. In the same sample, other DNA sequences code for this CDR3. CDR3 DNA (partial): TGTGCCTGGAGTCTGAGGGGGCCCACA. It translates to CAWSLRGPT. The entire CDR3 sequence reads CAWSLRGPTEVFF. V is TRBV31 and J is TRBJ1-1; 7 nucleotides line up with TRBD1. The DNA ends 4 residues before the CDR3 does, and the rest of the CDR3 is filled in from the germline J gene. Germline CDR1 reads GKSSPN; CDR2 reads SITVG. Germline trimming cut 0 bases from V and 4 bases from J; bases unmatched to any gene: 2. This CDR3 is 13 amino acids long. Variable domain in full (rest from reference TRBV31 and TRBJ1-1): AQTIHQWPVAEIKAVGSPLSLGCTIKGKSSPNLYWYWQATGGTLQQLFYSITVGQVESVVQLNLSASRPKDDQFILSTEKLLLSHSGFYLCAWSLRGPTEVFFGKGTRLTVV.

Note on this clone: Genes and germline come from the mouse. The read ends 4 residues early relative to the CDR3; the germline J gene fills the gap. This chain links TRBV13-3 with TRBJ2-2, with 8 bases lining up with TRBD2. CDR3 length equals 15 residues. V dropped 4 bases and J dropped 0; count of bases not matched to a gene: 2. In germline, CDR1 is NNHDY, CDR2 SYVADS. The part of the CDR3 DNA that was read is TGTGCCAGCAGTCAGGACTGGGCAAACACCGGG. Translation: CASSQDWANTG. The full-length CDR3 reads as CASSQDWANTGQLYF.

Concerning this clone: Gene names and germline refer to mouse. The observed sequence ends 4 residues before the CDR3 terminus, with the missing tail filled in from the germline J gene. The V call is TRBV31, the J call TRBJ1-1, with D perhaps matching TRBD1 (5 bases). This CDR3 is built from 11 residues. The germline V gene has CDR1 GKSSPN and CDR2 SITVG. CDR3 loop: CAWRTGGEVFF. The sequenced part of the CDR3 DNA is TGTGCCTGGAGAACTGGGGGA.

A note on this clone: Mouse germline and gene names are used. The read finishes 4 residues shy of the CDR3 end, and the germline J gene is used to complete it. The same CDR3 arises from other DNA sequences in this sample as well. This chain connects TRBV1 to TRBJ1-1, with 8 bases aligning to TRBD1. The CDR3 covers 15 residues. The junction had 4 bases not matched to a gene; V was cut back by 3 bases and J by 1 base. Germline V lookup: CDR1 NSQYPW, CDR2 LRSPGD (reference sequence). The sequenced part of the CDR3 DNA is TGCACCTGCAGTGCTGGGGGGACAGGGAACACA. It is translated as CTCSAGGTGNT. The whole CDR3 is CTCSAGGTGNTEVFF.

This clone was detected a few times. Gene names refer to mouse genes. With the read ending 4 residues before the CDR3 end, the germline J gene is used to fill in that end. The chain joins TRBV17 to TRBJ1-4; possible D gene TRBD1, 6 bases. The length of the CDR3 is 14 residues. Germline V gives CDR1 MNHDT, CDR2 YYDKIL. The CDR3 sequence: CASSSWGARERLFF. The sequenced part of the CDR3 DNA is TGTGCTAGCAGTAGTTGGGGGGCGCGCGAA. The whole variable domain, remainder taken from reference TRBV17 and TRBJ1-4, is DTTVKQNPRYKLARVGKPVNLICSQTMNHDTMYWYQKKPNQAPKLLLFYYDKILNREADTFEKFQSSRPNNSFCSLYIGSAGLEYSAMYLCASSSWGARERLFFGHGTKLSVL.

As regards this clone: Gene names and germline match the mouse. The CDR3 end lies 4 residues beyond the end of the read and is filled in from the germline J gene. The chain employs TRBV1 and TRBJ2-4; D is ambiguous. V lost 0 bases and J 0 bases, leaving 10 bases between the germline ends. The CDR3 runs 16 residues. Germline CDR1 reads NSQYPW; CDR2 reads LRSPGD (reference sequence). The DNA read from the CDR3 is TGCACCTGCAGTGCAGAAGTAGGTTCTAGTCAAAAC. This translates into CTCSAEVGSSQN. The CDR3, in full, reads CTCSAEVGSSQNTLYF.

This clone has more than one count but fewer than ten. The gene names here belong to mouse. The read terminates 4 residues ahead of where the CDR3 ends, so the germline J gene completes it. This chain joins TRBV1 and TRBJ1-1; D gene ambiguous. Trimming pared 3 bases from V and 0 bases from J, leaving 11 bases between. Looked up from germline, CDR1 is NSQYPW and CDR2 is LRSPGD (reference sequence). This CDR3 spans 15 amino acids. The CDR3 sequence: CTCSAPTAANTEVFF. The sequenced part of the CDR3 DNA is TGCACCTGCAGTGCCCCCACAGCTGCAAACACA.

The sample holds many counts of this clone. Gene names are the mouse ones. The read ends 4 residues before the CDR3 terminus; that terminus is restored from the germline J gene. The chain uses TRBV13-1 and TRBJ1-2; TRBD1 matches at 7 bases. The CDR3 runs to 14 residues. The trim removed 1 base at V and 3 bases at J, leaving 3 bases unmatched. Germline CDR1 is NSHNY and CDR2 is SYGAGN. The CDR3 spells CASSDLTGDSDYTF. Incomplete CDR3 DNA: TGTGCCAGCAGTGATCTAACAGGGGACTCC.

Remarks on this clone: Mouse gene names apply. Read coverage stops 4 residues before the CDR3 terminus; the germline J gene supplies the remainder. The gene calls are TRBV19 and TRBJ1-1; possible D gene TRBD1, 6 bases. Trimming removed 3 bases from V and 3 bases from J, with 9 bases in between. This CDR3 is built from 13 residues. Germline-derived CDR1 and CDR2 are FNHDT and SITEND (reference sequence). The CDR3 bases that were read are TGTGCCAGCAGTAACAGGGCGGACACA. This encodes CASSNRADT. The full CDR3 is CASSNRADTEVFF.

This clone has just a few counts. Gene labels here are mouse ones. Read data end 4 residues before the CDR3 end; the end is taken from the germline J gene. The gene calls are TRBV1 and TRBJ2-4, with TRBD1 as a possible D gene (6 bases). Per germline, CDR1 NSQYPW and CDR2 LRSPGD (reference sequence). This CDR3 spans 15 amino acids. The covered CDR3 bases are TGCACCTGCAGTGCAGAGAGGGGAGGGGGAAAC. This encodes CTCSAERGGGN. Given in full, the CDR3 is CTCSAERGGGNTLYF.

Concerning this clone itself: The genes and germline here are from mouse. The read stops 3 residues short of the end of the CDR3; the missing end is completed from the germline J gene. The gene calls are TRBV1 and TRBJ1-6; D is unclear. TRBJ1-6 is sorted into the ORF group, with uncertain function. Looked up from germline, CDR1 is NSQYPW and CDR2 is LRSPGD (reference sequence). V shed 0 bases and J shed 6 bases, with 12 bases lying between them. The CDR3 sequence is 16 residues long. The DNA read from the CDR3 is TGCACCTGCAGTGCAGATTCGAATGGGGTTAATTCGCCC. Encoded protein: CTCSADSNGVNSP. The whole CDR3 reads CTCSADSNGVNSPLYF.

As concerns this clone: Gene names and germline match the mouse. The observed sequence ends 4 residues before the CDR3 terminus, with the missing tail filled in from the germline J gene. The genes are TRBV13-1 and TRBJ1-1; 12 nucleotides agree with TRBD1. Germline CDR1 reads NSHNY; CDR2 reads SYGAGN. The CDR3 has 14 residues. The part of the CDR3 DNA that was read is TGTGCCAGCAGCCCCCGGGACAGGGGGCGA. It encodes CASSPRDRGR. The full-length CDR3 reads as CASSPRDRGREVFF.

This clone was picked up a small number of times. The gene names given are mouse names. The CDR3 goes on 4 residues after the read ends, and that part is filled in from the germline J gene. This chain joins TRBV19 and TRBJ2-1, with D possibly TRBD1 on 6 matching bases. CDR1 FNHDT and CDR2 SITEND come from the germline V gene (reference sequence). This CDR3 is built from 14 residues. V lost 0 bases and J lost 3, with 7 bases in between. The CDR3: CASSIVRGYAEQFF. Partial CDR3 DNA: TGTGCCAGCAGTATAGTCAGGGGCTATGCT.

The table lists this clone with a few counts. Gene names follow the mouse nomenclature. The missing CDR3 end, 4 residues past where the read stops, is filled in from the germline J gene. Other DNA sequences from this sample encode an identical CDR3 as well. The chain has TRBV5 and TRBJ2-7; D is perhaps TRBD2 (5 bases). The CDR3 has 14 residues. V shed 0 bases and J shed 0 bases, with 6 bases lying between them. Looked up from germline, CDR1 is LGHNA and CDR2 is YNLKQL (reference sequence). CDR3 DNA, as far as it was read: TGTGCCAGCAGCCAAGAGCTGGGCTCCTAT. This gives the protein CASSQELGSY. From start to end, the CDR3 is CASSQELGSYEQYF.

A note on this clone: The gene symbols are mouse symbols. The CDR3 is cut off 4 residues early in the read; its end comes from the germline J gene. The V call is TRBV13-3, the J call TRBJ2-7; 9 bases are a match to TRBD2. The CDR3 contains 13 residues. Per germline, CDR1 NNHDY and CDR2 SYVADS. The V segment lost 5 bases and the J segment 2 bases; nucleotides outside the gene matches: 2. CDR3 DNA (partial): TGTGCCAGCAGGAGACTGGGGGCCTAT. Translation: CASRRLGAY. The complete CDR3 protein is CASRRLGAYEQYF.

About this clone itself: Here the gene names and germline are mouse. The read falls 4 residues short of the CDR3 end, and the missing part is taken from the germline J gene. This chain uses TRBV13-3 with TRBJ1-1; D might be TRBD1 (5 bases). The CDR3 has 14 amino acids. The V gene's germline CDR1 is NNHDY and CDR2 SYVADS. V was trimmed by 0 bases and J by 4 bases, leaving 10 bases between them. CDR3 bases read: TGTGCCAGCAGTGATGAGGTTAGGGGCACA. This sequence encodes CASSDEVRGT. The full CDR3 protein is CASSDEVRGTEVFF.

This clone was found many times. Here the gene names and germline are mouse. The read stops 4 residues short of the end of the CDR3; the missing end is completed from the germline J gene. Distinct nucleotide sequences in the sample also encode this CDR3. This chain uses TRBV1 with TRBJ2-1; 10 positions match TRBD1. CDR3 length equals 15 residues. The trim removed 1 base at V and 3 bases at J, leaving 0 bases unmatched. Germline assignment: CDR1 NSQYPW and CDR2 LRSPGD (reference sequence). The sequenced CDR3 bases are TGCACCTGCAGTGCAGGGACAGGGGGCTATGCT. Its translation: CTCSAGTGGYA. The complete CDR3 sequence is CTCSAGTGGYAEQFF.